This entry concerns a single TCR beta chain. Trimming stripped 5 bases from V and 14 bases from J, with 12 bases between. CDR3 length: 11 residues. Germline loops: CDR1 KGHSH, CDR2 LQKENI. These data come from a study of blood T cell repertoires in COVID-19. Background on the study: The United States, Italy and Spain supplied acute and convalescent COVID-19 samples. T cells, B-cell-depleted T cells, or PBMCs supplied cDNA or gDNA.

Source study methods: The assay estimated nucleated cells by amplifying reference gene primers. The repertoire was sequenced with immunoSEQ multiplex PCR; TCRdb's copy has only in-frame clones and lacks some. D and trimming were read from the DNA, whereas the V and J calls and clone size are those reported in that table. The table shows some 200,000 clones, with more than 75% occurring only once. The clonotype originates from a man aged 18 to 30 with active or convalescent COVID-19. The chain links TRBV18 to TRBJ1-4; tentatively, D is TRBD1 (6 bases). The sample comprised peripheral blood. CDR3 sequence (DNA): TGTGCCAGCTCAGAACAGGGAGCTCTGTTTTTT. Protein: CASSEQGALFF. Supplemented by reference TRBV18 and TRBJ1-4, the full variable domain reads NAGVMQNPRHLVRRRGQEARLRCSPMKGHSHVYWYRQLPEEGLKFMVYLQKENIIDESGMPKERFSAEFPKEGPSILRIQQVVRGDSAAYFCASSEQGALFFGSGTQLSVL.